This TCR beta chain is drawn from a study of human T cells and chemical hapten exposure. Time point described: patch test 1, 2 weeks after DPC sensitization. The treatment is: therapeutic diphenylcyclopropenone sensitization with weekly scalp DPC. Via MiXCR, TCRdb re-called the RACE reads, giving one row per CDR3 protein. The repertoire has some 180,000 distinct CDR3 sequences, about 22% of them found once; the top ten carry over 6.5%. Comments on this clonotype: Its specificity is not known.

Overall study findings and caveats: The number of TCRs above 1 in 1000 frequency did not change after DPC sensitization.

Germline assignment: CDR1 SEHNR and CDR2 FQNEAQ (reference sequence). V trimming: 4 bases; J trimming: 10 bases; junction bases outside the gene matches: 10. The CDR3 sequence is 15 residues long. The material was whole blood, obtained in connection with sensitization to the hapten diphenylcyclopropenone (DPC). This receptor was obtained from a woman aged 50 to 60 with alopecia areata. Some clones in this sample may be carry-over from other donors' samples. The chain combines TRBV7-9 with TRBJ2-1, with TRBD2 identical over 10 bases. The CDR3 spells CASSSTGASGGEQFF. CDR3 DNA sequence: TGTGCCAGCAGCTCCACCGGAGCTAGCGGGGGAGAGCAGTTCTTC.